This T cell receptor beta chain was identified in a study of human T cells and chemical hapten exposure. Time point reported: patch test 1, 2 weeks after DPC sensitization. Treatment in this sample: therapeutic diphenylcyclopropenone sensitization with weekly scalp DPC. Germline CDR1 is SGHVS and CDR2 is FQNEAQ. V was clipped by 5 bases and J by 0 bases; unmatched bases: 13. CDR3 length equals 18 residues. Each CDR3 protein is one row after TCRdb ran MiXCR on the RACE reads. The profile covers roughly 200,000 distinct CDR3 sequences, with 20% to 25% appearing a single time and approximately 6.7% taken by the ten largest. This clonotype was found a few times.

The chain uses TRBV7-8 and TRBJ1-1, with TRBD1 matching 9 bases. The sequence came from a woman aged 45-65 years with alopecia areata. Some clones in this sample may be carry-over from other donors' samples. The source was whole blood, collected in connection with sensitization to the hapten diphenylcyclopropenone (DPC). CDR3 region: CASSNSRDRAEVNTEAFF. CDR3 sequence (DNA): TGTGCCAGCAGCAATTCCCGGGACAGGGCTGAGGTGAACACTGAAGCTTTCTTT.